The T cell receptor (beta chain) under discussion was sequenced for a study of STAT5B mutations in CD4+ large granular lymphocyte leukemia. Trimming pared 2 bases from V and 6 bases from J, leaving 14 bases between. Germline CDR1 and CDR2: MNHEY and SVGAGI. The CDR3 contains 14 residues. Whole-study results and caveats: Without HLA matching, higher CD4+ than CD8+ T-LGLL clonality could reflect small sample size. Top patient clones used TRBV06 genes more often: 8/27 versus 2/35 in controls. No patients shared main leukemic clonotypes, though about 25% appeared at low frequency elsewhere.

In regard to this clone: Its antigen is unidentified.

In the authors' methods: Lowest detectable productive clonotype frequency was 2.59 x 10-5. Measured with immunoSEQ multiplex PCR; TCRdb has only the in-frame clones, and not every one. The DNA gave D and trimming, while V, J and clone size come from that table. The top ten hold roughly 6.4% of the sample, which has over 25,000 clones, around 85% seen once. The receptor was isolated from a human donor in good health. V gene TRBV6-5 combines with J gene TRBJ2-7; possibly TRBD1 for D (6 bases). Sequenced material: CD4+ T cells from blood buffy coats. CDR3 amino acids: CASSYTYRAREQYV. Written as DNA, the CDR3 is TGTGCCAGCAGTTACACATACAGGGCCCGCGAGCAGTACGTC.